Listed below are T cell receptor beta chains from one sample, sequenced in a study of cytomegalovirus exposure and HLA in healthy donors. Clones were sequenced by immunoSEQ multiplex PCR, and TCRdb holds only the in-frame ones, with some missing. Of 130,000 or so clones detected, 70% to 90% appear once; the ten largest clones hold roughly 6.5%. The sample taken for sequencing was PBMCs. Receptors were obtained from a woman under 40 in good health and CMV-seropositive. The CDR3 runs from the conserved cysteine through the conserved F or W. A D gene is named only where the DNA matches it firmly. Clone size is stated in some rows and not others, as once, few, many or a class when expanded.

J gene,clone size,V gene,D gene,CDR3 length,CDR3 protein,CDR3 DNA
TRBJ2-1,.,TRBV7-3,.,15,CASSLLAGLNNEQFF,TGTGCCAGCAGCTTACTAGCCGGGTTAAACAATGAGCAGTTCTTC
TRBJ2-2,.,TRBV5-1,TRBD1,15,CASSLQGAYTGELFF,TGCGCCAGCAGCTTGCAGGGGGCGTATACCGGGGAGCTGTTTTTT
TRBJ2-7,.,TRBV5-8,.,13,CASSLFGRGEQYF,TGTGCCAGCAGCTTGTTTGGAAGGGGCGAGCAGTACTTC
TRBJ2-3,.,TRBV5-1,.,16,CASSLALGEQADTQYF,TGCGCCAGCAGCTTGGCCCTGGGCGAGCAGGCAGATACGCAGTATTTT
TRBJ1-3,once,TRBV6-1,TRBD1,12,CASSPTLGQGYF,TGTGCCAGCAGTCCAACGTTGGGACAGGGGTATTTT
TRBJ2-3,.,TRBV27,TRBD1,15,CASSLGTGGIDTQYF,TGTGCCAGCAGTTTGGGCACAGGGGGCATAGATACGCAGTATTTT
TRBJ1-4,.,TRBV7-9,.,12,CASGGVTEKLFF,TGTGCCAGCGGGGGCGTCACTGAAAAACTGTTTTTT
TRBJ2-7,.,TRBV6-1,TRBD1,16,CASSEGVGQVSYEQYF,TGTGCCAGCAGTGAAGGTGTGGGACAGGTTTCCTACGAGCAGTACTTC
TRBJ2-1,.,TRBV4-1,.,12,CASSQESREQFF,TGCGCCAGCAGCCAAGAATCGCGCGAGCAGTTCTTC
TRBJ1-2,.,TRBV5-6,TRBD1,14,CASSLDRGINGYTF,TGTGCCAGCAGCTTGGACAGGGGAATCAATGGCTACACCTTC
TRBJ2-3,.,TRBV9,.,16,CASSVGTTTSTDTQYF,TGTGCCAGCAGCGTAGGGACTACAACTAGCACAGATACGCAGTATTTT
TRBJ2-2,.,TRBV6-1,.,14,CAGRLGAGAGELFF,TGTGCCGGCCGATTAGGGGCAGGGGCCGGGGAGCTGTTTTTT
TRBJ1-5,once,TRBV2,.,16,CASSLRPVGSNQPQHF,TGTGCCAGCAGTCTGAGGCCGGTGGGTAGCAATCAGCCCCAGCATTTT
TRBJ1-2,.,TRBV7-9,TRBD1,16,CASSLGPDRGLKGYTF,TGTGCCAGCAGCTTAGGTCCGGACAGGGGATTAAAAGGCTACACCTTC
TRBJ1-1,once,TRBV28,.,13,CASSLSAGSEAFF,TGTGCCAGCAGTTTAAGTGCGGGTTCTGAAGCTTTCTTT
TRBJ2-1,.,TRBV2,TRBD2,15,CASRGLAGAYNEQFF,TGTGCCAGCAGAGGTTTAGCGGGGGCATACAATGAGCAGTTCTTC
TRBJ2-7,.,TRBV2,.,12,CASRGTGDEQYF,TGTGCCAGCAGGGGGACTGGAGACGAGCAGTACTTC
TRBJ1-1,.,TRBV2,TRBD1,13,CASSQPGQTEAFF,TGTGCCAGCAGTCAACCGGGACAGACTGAAGCTTTCTTT
TRBJ1-5,once,TRBV5-4,TRBD1,15,CASSLTGAGNQPQHF,TGTGCCAGCAGCTTGACAGGGGCTGGCAATCAGCCCCAGCATTTT
TRBJ2-5,.,TRBV28,.,15,CASTRGGAWQETQYF,TGTGCCAGCACCAGAGGGGGGGCTTGGCAAGAGACCCAGTACTTC
TRBJ1-5,.,TRBV19,.,15,CASKGGALVDQPQHF,TGTGCCAGTAAGGGAGGGGCCCTGGTGGATCAGCCCCAGCATTTT
TRBJ1-2,few,TRBV2,.,14,CASSEVGSSYGYTF,TGTGCCAGCAGTGAAGTCGGATCTAGCTATGGCTACACCTTC
TRBJ2-7,.,TRBV10-2,TRBD1,14,CASRESGQGYEQYF,TGCGCCAGCCGGGAATCGGGACAGGGGTACGAGCAGTACTTC
TRBJ1-2,.,TRBV5-5,TRBD1,13,CASSVTGDYGYTF,TGTGCCAGCAGCGTCACAGGGGACTATGGCTACACCTTC
TRBJ2-5,.,TRBV5-6,TRBD1,15,CASSPQGAGVETQYF,TGTGCCAGCAGCCCACAGGGGGCGGGCGTAGAGACCCAGTACTTC
TRBJ2-5,.,TRBV5-1,.,14,CASRPPEGGETQYF,TGCGCCAGCAGACCGCCTGAGGGTGGGGAGACCCAGTACTTC
TRBJ2-5,.,TRBV7-8,.,14,CASSVSQGQETQYF,TGTGCCAGCAGCGTTTCCCAGGGACAAGAGACCCAGTACTTC
TRBJ2-7,.,TRBV18,TRBD2,16,CASSPGTSGDPYEQYF,TGTGCCAGCTCACCCGGGACTAGCGGGGACCCCTACGAGCAGTACTTC
TRBJ1-3,many,TRBV7-9,.,13,CASSSQDRSTIYF,TGTGCCAGCAGCTCGCAGGACAGAAGCACCATATATTTT
TRBJ2-3,.,TRBV2,.,11,CARREADTQYF,TGTGCCCGTCGTGAGGCAGATACGCAGTATTTT
TRBJ2-1,.,TRBV9,.,14,CASSARGSYNEQFF,TGTGCCAGCAGCGCACGGGGGAGTTACAATGAGCAGTTCTTC
TRBJ2-7,few,TRBV5-4,TRBD1,14,CASSLEQGADEQYF,TGTGCCAGCAGCTTGGAACAGGGGGCCGACGAGCAGTACTTC
TRBJ1-1,.,TRBV29-1,.,14,CSVVTGGLNTEAFF,TGCAGCGTTGTTACGGGAGGACTGAACACTGAAGCTTTCTTT
TRBJ2-7,.,TRBV28,TRBD2,16,CASSSGLAGPNYEQYF,TGTGCCAGCAGTTCCGGACTAGCGGGACCCAACTACGAGCAGTACTTC
TRBJ2-2,.,TRBV14,.,15,CASSQANSNTGELFF,TGTGCCAGCAGCCAAGCCAACTCGAACACCGGGGAGCTGTTTTTT
TRBJ2-7,once,TRBV27,.,15,CASSLSRELTYEQYF,TGTGCCAGCAGTTTGTCCAGGGAACTTACCTACGAGCAGTACTTC
TRBJ2-2,.,TRBV10-1,TRBD1,16,CASSETGQGVYGELFF,TGCGCCAGCAGTGAGACAGGACAGGGCGTGTACGGGGAGCTGTTTTTT
TRBJ1-1,.,TRBV5-1,TRBD1,15,CASSFQTGGNTEAFF,TGCGCCAGCAGCTTCCAGACAGGGGGAAACACTGAAGCTTTCTTT
TRBJ2-1,.,TRBV9,.,15,CASSDTGERYNEQFF,TGTGCCAGCAGCGACACGGGGGAAAGGTACAATGAGCAGTTCTTC
TRBJ1-3,few,TRBV5-1,TRBD1,15,CASSITTGGRNTIYF,TGCGCCAGCAGCATTACGACAGGGGGGCGAAACACCATATATTTT
TRBJ2-5,.,TRBV5-6,.,14,CASSLTRPYRAQYF,TGTGCCAGCAGCTTGACAAGGCCCTATCGGGCCCAGTACTTC
TRBJ2-1,.,TRBV5-6,.,17,CASSLAGLGGPNNEQFF,TGTGCCAGCAGCTTGGCGGGTCTGGGGGGGCCTAACAATGAGCAGTTCTTC
TRBJ1-4,.,TRBV2,TRBD1,18,CASRAGQSLSLGIEKLFF,TGTGCCAGCAGGGCGGGACAGAGTCTTTCCCTGGGGATTGAAAAACTGTTTTTT
TRBJ2-6,.,TRBV29-1,.,16,CSALSVNSSGANVLTF,TGCAGCGCCCTTTCCGTAAATAGTTCTGGGGCCAACGTCCTGACTTTC
TRBJ2-7,.,TRBV7-6,TRBD2,14,CASSRGLATYEQYF,TGTGCCAGCAGCCGTGGACTAGCTACCTACGAGCAGTACTTC
TRBJ2-3,.,TRBV6-6,.,15,CASSYFGTHKDTQYF,TGTGCCAGCAGTTACTTCGGGACTCACAAAGATACGCAGTATTTT
TRBJ2-3,.,TRBV27,TRBD2,17,CASSYLRLAGATDTQYF,TGTGCCAGCAGTTACCTCCGACTAGCGGGTGCCACAGATACGCAGTATTTT
TRBJ1-4,.,TRBV5-4,.,13,CASSFRGSEKLFF,TGTGCCAGCAGCTTTAGGGGAAGTGAAAAACTGTTTTTT
TRBJ2-2,.,TRBV5-6,.,17,CATRSGPRDMNTGELFF,TGTGCCACCCGCTCAGGGCCCCGGGACATGAACACCGGGGAGCTGTTTTTT